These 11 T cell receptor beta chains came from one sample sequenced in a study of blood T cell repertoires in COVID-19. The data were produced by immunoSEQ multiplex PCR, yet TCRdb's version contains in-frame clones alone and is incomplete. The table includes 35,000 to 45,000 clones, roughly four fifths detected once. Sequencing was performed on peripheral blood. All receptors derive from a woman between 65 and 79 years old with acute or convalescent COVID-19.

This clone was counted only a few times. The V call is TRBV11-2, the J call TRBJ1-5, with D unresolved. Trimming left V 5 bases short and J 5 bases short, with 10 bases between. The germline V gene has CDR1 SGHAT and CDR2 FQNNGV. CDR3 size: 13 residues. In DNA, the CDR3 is TGTGCCAGCAGCCTATACGAGGATCAGCCCCAGCATTTT. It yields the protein CASSLYEDQPQHF.

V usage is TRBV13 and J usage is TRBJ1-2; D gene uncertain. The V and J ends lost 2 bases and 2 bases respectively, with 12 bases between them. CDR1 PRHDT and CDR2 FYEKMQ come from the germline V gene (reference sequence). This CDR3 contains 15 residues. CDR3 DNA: TGTGCCAGCAGCTTATTTACAGCCAGAAACTATGGCTACACCTTC. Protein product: CASSLFTARNYGYTF.

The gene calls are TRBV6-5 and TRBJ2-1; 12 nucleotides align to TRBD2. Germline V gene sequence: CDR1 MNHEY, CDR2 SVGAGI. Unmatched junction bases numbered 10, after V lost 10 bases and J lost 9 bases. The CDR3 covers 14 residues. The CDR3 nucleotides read TGTGCCACTTCCCCTAGCGGGAGGGCTGGTGAGCAGTTCTTC. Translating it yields CATSPSGRAGEQFF.

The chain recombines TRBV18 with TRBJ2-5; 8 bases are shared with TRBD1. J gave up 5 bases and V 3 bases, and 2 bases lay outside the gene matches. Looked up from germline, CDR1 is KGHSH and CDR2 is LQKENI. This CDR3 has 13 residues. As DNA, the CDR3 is TGTGCCAGCTCACCTTACAGGGGGGAGACCCAGTACTTC. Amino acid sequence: CASSPYRGETQYF.

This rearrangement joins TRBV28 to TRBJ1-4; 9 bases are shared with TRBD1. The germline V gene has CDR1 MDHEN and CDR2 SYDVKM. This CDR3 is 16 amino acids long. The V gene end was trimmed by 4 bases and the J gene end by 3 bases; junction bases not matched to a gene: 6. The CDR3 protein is CASSSEQGAANEKLFF. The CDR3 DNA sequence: TGTGCCAGCAGTTCTGAACAGGGGGCAGCTAATGAAAAACTGTTTTTT.

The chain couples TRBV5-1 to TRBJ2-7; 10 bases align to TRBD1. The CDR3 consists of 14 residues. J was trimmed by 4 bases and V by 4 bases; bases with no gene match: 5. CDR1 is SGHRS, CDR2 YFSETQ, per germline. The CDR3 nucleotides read TGCGCCAGCAGCGGGCGACAGGGGGCTTACGAGCAGTACTTC. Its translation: CASSGRQGAYEQYF.

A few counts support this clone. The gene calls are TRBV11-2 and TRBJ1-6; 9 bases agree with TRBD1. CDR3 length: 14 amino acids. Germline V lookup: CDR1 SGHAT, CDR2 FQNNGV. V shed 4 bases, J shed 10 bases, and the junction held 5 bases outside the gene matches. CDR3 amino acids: CASSSQGAGSPLHF. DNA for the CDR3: TGTGCCAGCAGCTCACAGGGGGCAGGGTCACCCCTCCACTTT.

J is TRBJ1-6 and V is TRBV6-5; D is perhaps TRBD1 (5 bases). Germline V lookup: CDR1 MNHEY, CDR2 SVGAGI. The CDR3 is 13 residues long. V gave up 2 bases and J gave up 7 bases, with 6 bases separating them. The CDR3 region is CASSYGANSPLHF. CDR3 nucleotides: TGTGCCAGCAGTTACGGGGCGAATTCACCCCTCCACTTT.

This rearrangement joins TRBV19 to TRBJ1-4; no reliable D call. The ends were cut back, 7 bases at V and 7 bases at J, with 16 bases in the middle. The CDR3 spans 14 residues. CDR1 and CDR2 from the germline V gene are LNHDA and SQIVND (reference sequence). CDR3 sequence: CASTREAGLEKLFF. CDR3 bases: TGTGCCAGTACCCGAGAGGCGGGCCTTGAAAAACTGTTTTTT.

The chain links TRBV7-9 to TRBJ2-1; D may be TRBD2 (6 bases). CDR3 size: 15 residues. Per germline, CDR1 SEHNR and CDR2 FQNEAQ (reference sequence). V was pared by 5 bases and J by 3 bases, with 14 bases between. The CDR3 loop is CASSPRGTLYNEQFF. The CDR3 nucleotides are TGTGCCAGCAGCCCTCGGGGGACCCTCTACAATGAGCAGTTCTTC.

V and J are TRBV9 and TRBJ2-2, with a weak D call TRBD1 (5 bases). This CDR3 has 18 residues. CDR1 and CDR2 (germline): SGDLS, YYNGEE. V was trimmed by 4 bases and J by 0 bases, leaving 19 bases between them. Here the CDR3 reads CASSFRQQLYANTGELFF. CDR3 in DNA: TGTGCCAGCAGCTTCAGACAGCAACTCTACGCGAACACCGGGGAGCTGTTTTTT. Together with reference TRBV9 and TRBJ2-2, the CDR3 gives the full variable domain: DSGVTQTPKHLITATGQRVTLRCSPRSGDLSVYWYQQSLDQGLQFLIQYYNGEERAKGNILERFSAQQFPDLHSELNLSSLELGDSALYFCASSFRQQLYANTGELFFGEGSRLTVL.